A single sample gave rise to the 18 T cell receptor beta chains below, sequenced in a study of T-cell memory formation after mild COVID-19. TCRdb called the 5' RACE reads again in MiXCR, with one record for every CDR3 protein. The table records 100,000 to 150,000 distinct CDR3 sequences, 5% to 6.5% of them present only once. The sample consisted of PBMCs or a T cell subset sorted from them (not recorded which). The receptor source for this set is an adult woman who had mild COVID-19 (a few samples of this study predate the infection). Cell type and time point are not known.

This clonotype was detected only a few times. This rearrangement joins TRBV3-1 to TRBJ2-3, with 15 bases lining up with TRBD2. The length of the CDR3 is 17 residues. Looked up from germline, CDR1 is LGHDT and CDR2 is YNNKEL (reference sequence). V was clipped by 2 bases and J by 5 bases; unmatched bases: 5. DNA for the CDR3: TGTGCCAGCAGCCAACCAAGGACTAGCGGGAGGGGAGATACGCAGTATTTT. Encoded protein: CASSQPRTSGRGDTQYF.

The chain recombines TRBV12-3 or TRBV12-4 with TRBJ2-1; no clear D. V lost 8 bases, J lost 7 bases, and 18 bases lay in between. This CDR3 region has 14 residues. The CDR3 nucleotides are TGTGCCAGCCGTTCCTTCCCGAGTGGAAATGAGCAGTTCTTC. As protein: CASRSFPSGNEQFF.

The sample holds a few counts of this clonotype. The J gene is TRBJ2-5, the V gene TRBV7-6; TRBD2 matches at 8 bases. The germline V gene has CDR1 SGHVS and CDR2 FNYEAQ. With 4 bases clipped from V and 3 bases from J, the junction kept 4 bases outside the gene matches. The CDR3 consists of 14 residues. The CDR3 protein is CASSSGTSKETQYF. CDR3 bases: TGTGCCAGCAGCTCCGGGACTAGTAAAGAGACCCAGTACTTC.

This clonotype was seen only a few times. V is TRBV3-1 and J is TRBJ2-1; the match to TRBD2 covers 11 bases. The J segment lost 15 bases and the V segment lost 3 bases, leaving 10 bases of the junction unmatched. The CDR3 is 14 amino acids. Per germline, CDR1 LGHDT and CDR2 YNNKEL (reference sequence). The CDR3 DNA follows: TGTGCCAGCAGCCAGAATAGCGGGGGGGAGTTCGCGTTCTTC. Amino acids: CASSQNSGGEFAFF.

This clonotype was observed a few times. This chain uses TRBV7-9 with TRBJ1-3; 7 nucleotides match TRBD1. V shed 2 bases and J 4 bases; nucleotides not matched to a gene: 5. The CDR3 runs to 15 residues. CDR1 SEHNR and CDR2 FQNEAQ come from the germline V gene (reference sequence). The CDR3 bases are TGTGCCAGCAGCTTATCGACAGGGAGCGGAAACACCATATATTTT. Its translation is CASSLSTGSGNTIYF.

This clonotype was seen many times. V is TRBV12-3 or TRBV12-4 and J is TRBJ2-7; D uncertain. The germline V and J ends were trimmed by 5 bases and 5 bases, with 16 bases remaining between them. The CDR3 is 14 residues long. The CDR3 reads CASSLGNPTNEQYF. CDR3 nucleotides: TGTGCCAGCAGTCTAGGAAATCCCACCAACGAGCAGTACTTC.

This clonotype was counted only a few times. The chain links TRBV3-1 to TRBJ2-3; TRBD2 aligns across 10 bases. The CDR3 runs to 16 residues. The J segment lost 5 bases and the V segment lost 3 bases, leaving 8 bases of the junction unmatched. Germline assignment: CDR1 LGHDT and CDR2 YNNKEL (reference sequence). CDR3 protein: CASSQVAGGLRDTQYF. The CDR3 nucleotides are TGTGCCAGCAGCCAGGTAGCGGGGGGATTGCGAGATACGCAGTATTTT.

Only a few counts were recorded for this clonotype. V and J are TRBV7-8 and TRBJ1-1, with D perhaps TRBD1 (6 bases). V shed 2 bases and J shed 3 bases, with 28 bases lying between them. Germline V gene sequence: CDR1 SGHVS, CDR2 FQNEAQ. The CDR3 extends over 20 amino acids. CDR3 sequence reads: CASSLSGGAVSLLLDTEAFF. CDR3 DNA: TGTGCCAGCAGCTTATCTGGGGGGGCGGTTAGCCTCTTGTTGGACACTGAAGCTTTCTTT.

This clonotype was recorded at least ten times. This rearrangement joins TRBV20-1 to TRBJ2-1, with TRBD2 identical over 7 bases. There are 12 residues in the CDR3. The junction had 7 bases not matched to a gene; V was cut back by 8 bases and J by 6 bases. Germline assignment: CDR1 DFQATT and CDR2 SNEGSKA (reference sequence). The CDR3 DNA is TGCAGTTGCGGGAGCGACGGCAATGAGCAGTTCTTC. Protein: CSCGSDGNEQFF.

This clonotype was recorded many times. This chain joins TRBV29-1 and TRBJ2-7; TRBD2 agrees at 7 bases. Germline V CDR1 and CDR2: SQVTM, ANQGSEA. The CDR3 contains 12 residues. Trimming at V came to 3 bases and at J to 3 bases, leaving 2 bases not matched to a gene. CDR3 bases: TGCAGCGTTGACGCGGGAGTCTACGAGCAGTACTTC. Protein sequence: CSVDAGVYEQYF.

This clonotype has a handful of counts. The V and J genes are TRBV20-1 and TRBJ1-1; 8 positions agree with TRBD1. The CDR3 runs 14 residues. Per germline, CDR1 DFQATT and CDR2 SNEGSKA (reference sequence). The V segment lost 4 bases and the J segment 3 bases; nucleotides outside the gene matches: 7. The CDR3 is CSAKKQGVDTEAFF. Written as DNA, the CDR3 is TGCAGTGCTAAAAAACAGGGGGTCGACACTGAAGCTTTCTTT.

In its sample, this clonotype was seen a few times. CDR3: CASSQAAGQAYEQYF. The CDR3 nucleotides read TGCGCCAGCAGCCAAGCCGCGGGACAGGCCTACGAGCAGTACTTC. The V and J genes are TRBV4-1 and TRBJ2-7; 8 bases agree with TRBD1. Germline V gene sequence: CDR1 MGHRA, CDR2 YSYEKL. This CDR3 has 15 amino acids. Trimming cost V 1 base and J 2 bases; bases outside gene matches: 4.

This clonotype was detected ten times or more. The rearrangement uses TRBV6-5 and TRBJ1-3, with D tentatively TRBD1 (5 bases). Germline-derived CDR1 and CDR2 are MNHEY and SVGAGI. This CDR3 has 15 amino acids. V lost 4 bases to trimming and J lost 0 bases, with 10 bases between them. The CDR3 here is CASSSLGVSGNTIYF. CDR3 DNA: TGTGCCAGCAGTTCTTTGGGGGTCTCTGGAAACACCATATATTTT.

There are many counts of this clonotype. The chain uses TRBV29-1 and TRBJ2-1; no clear D gene. Germline V gene data show CDR1 as SQVTM and CDR2 as ANQGSEA. Trimming pared 3 bases from V and 8 bases from J, leaving 14 bases between. This CDR3 region has 13 residues. The chain's CDR3 is CSVDLIGWDEQFF. The CDR3 bases are TGCAGCGTTGATCTAATAGGGTGGGATGAGCAGTTCTTC.

This clonotype was counted a few times. V and J are TRBV18 and TRBJ2-3; D remains unclear. Trimming took 3 bases from V and 0 from J, leaving 13 bases between them. The germline CDR1 and CDR2 sequences are KGHSH and LQKENI. CDR3 length: 16 amino acids. The CDR3 loop is CASSPGSFASTDTQYF. Written as DNA, the CDR3 is TGTGCCAGCTCACCGGGGTCGTTCGCCAGCACAGATACGCAGTATTTT.

This clonotype was detected a few times. V is TRBV12-3 or TRBV12-4 and J is TRBJ2-5, with D possibly TRBD2 on 6 matching bases. This CDR3 has 14 amino acids. V dropped 2 bases and J dropped 3 bases, with 10 bases sitting between them. In DNA form, the CDR3 reads TGTGCCAGCAGTTTAAGTGGGAGGAAAGAGACCCAGTACTTC. Protein: CASSLSGRKETQYF.

J is TRBJ1-1 and V is TRBV11-2; TRBD1 might be the D (5 bases). Per germline, CDR1 SGHAT and CDR2 FQNNGV. The ends were cut back, 9 bases at V and 4 bases at J, with 24 bases in the middle. The CDR3 totals 16 residues. CDR3 sequence (DNA): TGTGCCAGTAGTACCCTCGGGGCTCGCGGGGGCACTGAAGCTTTCTTT. It specifies CASSTLGARGGTEAFF.

The table lists this clonotype with many counts. This chain joins TRBV6-5 and TRBJ2-3, with TRBD1 identical over 9 bases. CDR3 length: 16 residues. Trimming removed 2 bases from V and 0 bases from J; junction bases left unmatched: 3. The V gene's germline CDR1 is MNHEY and CDR2 SVGAGI. In DNA, the CDR3 is TGTGCCAGCAGTTACGGACAGGGGTTAAGCACAGATACGCAGTATTTT. Its protein is CASSYGQGLSTDTQYF.